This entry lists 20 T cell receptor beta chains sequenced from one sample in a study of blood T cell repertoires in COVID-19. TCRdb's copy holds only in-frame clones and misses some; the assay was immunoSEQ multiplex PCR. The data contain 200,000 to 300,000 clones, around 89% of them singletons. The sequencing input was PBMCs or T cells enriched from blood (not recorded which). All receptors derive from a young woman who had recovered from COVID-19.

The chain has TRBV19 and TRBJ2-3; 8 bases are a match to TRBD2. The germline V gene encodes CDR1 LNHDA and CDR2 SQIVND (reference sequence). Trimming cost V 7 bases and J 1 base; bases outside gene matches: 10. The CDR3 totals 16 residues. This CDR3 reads CASTLRAGEGTDTQYF. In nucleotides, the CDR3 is TGTGCCAGTACACTGCGAGCGGGAGAGGGCACAGATACGCAGTATTTT.

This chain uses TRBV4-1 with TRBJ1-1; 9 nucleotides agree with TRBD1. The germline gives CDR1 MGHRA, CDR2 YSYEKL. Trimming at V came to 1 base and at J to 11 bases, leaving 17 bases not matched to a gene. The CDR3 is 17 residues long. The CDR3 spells CASSQGPQVGRDREAFF. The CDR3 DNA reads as TGCGCCAGCAGCCAAGGGCCTCAAGTTGGGCGGGACAGGGAGGCTTTCTTT.

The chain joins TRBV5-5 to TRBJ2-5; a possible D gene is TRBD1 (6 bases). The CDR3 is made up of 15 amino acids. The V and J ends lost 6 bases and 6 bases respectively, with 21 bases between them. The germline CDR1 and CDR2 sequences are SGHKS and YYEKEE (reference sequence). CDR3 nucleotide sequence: TGTGCCAGCACCATAGGGGGTTGGGAGCAGCAGACCCAGTACTTC. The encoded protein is CASTIGGWEQQTQYF.

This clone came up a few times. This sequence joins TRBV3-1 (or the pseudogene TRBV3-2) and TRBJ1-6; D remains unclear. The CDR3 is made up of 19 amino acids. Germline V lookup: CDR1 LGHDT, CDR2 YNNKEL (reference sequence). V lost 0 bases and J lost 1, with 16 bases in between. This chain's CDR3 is CASSQDLVRSSSYNSPLHF. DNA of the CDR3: TGTGCCAGCAGCCAAGATCTTGTGAGGTCGAGTTCCTATAATTCACCCCTCCACTTT.

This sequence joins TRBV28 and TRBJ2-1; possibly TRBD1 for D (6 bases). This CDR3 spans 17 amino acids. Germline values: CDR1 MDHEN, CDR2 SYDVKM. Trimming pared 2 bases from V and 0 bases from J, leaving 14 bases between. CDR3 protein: CASSLVLWGPSYNEQFF. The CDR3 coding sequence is TGTGCCAGCAGTTTAGTACTTTGGGGGCCCTCCTACAATGAGCAGTTCTTC.

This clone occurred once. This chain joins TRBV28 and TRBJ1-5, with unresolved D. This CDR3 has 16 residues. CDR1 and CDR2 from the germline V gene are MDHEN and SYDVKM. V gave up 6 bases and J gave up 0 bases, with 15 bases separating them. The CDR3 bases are TGTGCCAGCAGCGATGAGGGCACCTATAGCAATCAGCCCCAGCATTTT. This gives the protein CASSDEGTYSNQPQHF.

As DNA, the CDR3 is TGTGCCAGCAGCTTAGAGCTCGGGACTAGTCTATATTTT. Its protein is CASSLELGTSLYF. The rearrangement joins TRBV5-6 to TRBJ2-3; 8 bases align to TRBD2. With 2 bases clipped from V and 15 bases from J, the junction kept 11 bases outside the gene matches. This CDR3 is built from 13 residues. CDR1 and CDR2 (germline): SGHDT, YYEEEE.

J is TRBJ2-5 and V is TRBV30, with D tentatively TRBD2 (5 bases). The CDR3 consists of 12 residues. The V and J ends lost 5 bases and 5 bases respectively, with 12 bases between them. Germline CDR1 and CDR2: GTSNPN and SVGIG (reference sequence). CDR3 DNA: TGTGCCTGGGATCCCCGAGGGGAGACCCAGTACTTC. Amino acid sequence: CAWDPRGETQYF. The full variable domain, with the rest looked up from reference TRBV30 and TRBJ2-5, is SQTIHQWPATLVQPVGSPLSLECTVEGTSNPNLYWYRQAAGRGLQLLFYSVGIGQISSEVPQNLSASRPQDRQFILSSKKLLLSDSGFYLCAWDPRGETQYFGPGTRLLVL.

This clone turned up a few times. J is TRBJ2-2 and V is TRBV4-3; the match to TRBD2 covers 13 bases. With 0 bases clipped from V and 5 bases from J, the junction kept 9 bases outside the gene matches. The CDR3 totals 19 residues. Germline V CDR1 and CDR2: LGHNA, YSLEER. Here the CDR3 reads CASSQDRATSGRFTGELFF. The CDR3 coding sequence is TGCGCCAGCAGCCAAGATCGCGCGACTAGCGGGAGGTTTACCGGGGAGCTGTTTTTT.

The CDR3 protein is CASSLWWQANTEAFF. The CDR3 DNA reads as TGTGCCAGCAGCTTATGGTGGCAGGCTAACACTGAAGCTTTCTTT. V and J are TRBV7-2 and TRBJ1-1, with D hard to call. Germline CDR1 is SGHTA and CDR2 is FQGNSA. The CDR3 totals 15 residues. Trimming shortened V by 2 bases and J by 2 bases, and 12 bases separated the two germline ends.

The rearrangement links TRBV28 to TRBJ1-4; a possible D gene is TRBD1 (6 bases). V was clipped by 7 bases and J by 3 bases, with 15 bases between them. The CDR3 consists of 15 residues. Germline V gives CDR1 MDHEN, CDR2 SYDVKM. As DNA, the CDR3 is TGTGCCAGCACCCCCACCCGACAGGCTAATGAAAAACTGTTTTTT. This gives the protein CASTPTRQANEKLFF.

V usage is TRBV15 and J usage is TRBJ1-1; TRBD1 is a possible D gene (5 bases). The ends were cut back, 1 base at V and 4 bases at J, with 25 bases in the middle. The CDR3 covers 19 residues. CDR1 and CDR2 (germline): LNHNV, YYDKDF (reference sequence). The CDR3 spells CATSRGNPTRTRGATEAFF. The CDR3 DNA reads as TGTGCCACCAGCAGAGGCAACCCGACTCGGACTCGCGGGGCCACTGAAGCTTTCTTT.

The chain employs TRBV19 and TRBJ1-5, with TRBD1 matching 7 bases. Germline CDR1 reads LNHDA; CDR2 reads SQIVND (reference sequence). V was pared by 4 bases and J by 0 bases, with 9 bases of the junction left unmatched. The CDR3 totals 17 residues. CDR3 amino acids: CASSTLPGQNSNQPQHF. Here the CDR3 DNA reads TGTGCCAGTAGTACACTTCCGGGACAGAATAGCAATCAGCCCCAGCATTTT.

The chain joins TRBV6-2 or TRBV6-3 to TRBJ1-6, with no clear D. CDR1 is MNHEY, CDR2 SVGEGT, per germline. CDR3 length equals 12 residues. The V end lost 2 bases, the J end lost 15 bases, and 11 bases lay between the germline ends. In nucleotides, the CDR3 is TGTGCCAGCAGTTACCCCGGGTCGCGCCTCCACTTT. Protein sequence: CASSYPGSRLHF.

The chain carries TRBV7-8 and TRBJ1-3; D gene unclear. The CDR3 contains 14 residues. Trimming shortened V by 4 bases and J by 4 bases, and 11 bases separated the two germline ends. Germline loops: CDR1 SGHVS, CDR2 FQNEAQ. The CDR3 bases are TGTGCCAGCAGCTCCGGGTCCAGAGGAAACACCATATATTTT. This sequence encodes CASSSGSRGNTIYF. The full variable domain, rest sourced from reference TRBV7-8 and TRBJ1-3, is GAGVSQSPRYKVAKRGQDVALRCDPISGHVSLFWYQQALGQGPEFLTYFQNEAQLDKSGLPSDRFFAERPEGSVSTLKIQRTQQEDSAVYLCASSSGSRGNTIYFGEGSWLTVV.

CDR3 nucleotide sequence: TGTGCCAGCAGTTCGGGACAGGGGAGATTTGGCTACACCTTC. As protein: CASSSGQGRFGYTF. This chain links TRBV28 with TRBJ1-2, with 10 bases aligning to TRBD1. Germline CDR1 is MDHEN and CDR2 is SYDVKM. The CDR3 spans 14 residues. The V segment lost 4 bases and the J segment 7 bases; nucleotides outside the gene matches: 6.

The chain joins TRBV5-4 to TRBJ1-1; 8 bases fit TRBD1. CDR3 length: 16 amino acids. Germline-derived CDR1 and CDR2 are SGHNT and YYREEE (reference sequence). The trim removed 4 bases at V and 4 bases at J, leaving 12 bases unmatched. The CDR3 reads CASSIAGGRATTEAFF. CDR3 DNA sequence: TGTGCCAGCAGCATCGCAGGGGGCCGGGCGACCACTGAAGCTTTCTTT.

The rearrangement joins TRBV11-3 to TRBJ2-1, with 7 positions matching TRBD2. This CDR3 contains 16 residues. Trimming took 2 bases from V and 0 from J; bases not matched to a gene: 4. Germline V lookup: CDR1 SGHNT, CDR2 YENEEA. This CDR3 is CASSLSTGGSYNEQFF. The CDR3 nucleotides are TGTGCCAGCAGCTTATCGACGGGAGGCTCCTACAATGAGCAGTTCTTC.

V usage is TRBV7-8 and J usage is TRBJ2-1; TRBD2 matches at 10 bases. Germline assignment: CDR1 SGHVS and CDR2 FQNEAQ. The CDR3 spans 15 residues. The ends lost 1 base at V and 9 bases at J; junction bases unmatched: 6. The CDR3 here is CASSLGLAGVGEQFF. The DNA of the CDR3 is TGTGCCAGCAGCTTAGGGCTAGCGGGAGTGGGTGAGCAGTTCTTC.

CDR3 sequence reads: CASSQPSAVEQFF. As DNA, the CDR3 is TGTGCCAGCAGCCAACCATCAGCGGTTGAGCAGTTCTTC. The chain joins TRBV3-1 (or the pseudogene TRBV3-2) to TRBJ2-1; tentative D call: TRBD2 (5 bases). CDR1 and CDR2 from the germline V gene are LGHDT and YNNKEL (reference sequence). Trimming removed 2 bases from V and 9 bases from J, with 11 bases in between. The CDR3 sequence is 13 residues long.